These 18 T cell receptor beta chains were all obtained from the same sample, sequenced in a study of graft-versus-host responses after intestinal transplantation. Plated together were roughly 200,000 CFSE-labeled responder cells and roughly 200,000 irradiated, violet-dye-labeled stimulator cells. Generated by immunoSEQ multiplex PCR, the TCRdb table keeps only in-frame clones and is missing some. The sample has 11,000 to 15,000 clones; roughly two fifths are singletons. The material was alloreactive CD8+ T cells from a mixed lymphocyte reaction culture, obtained before intestinal transplant. Noted subset: CFSE-low proliferating T cells sorted from approximately 6-day pre-transplant mixed lymphocyte reaction (GvH or HvG direction). The source of these receptors is a human patient who received an intestinal transplant.

The rearrangement joins TRBV30 to TRBJ2-7; TRBD2 is a possible D gene (5 bases). There are 12 residues in the CDR3. Germline CDR1 and CDR2: GTSNPN and SVGIG (reference sequence). Between the trimmed V and J ends, which lost 6 bases and 0 bases, there was a span of 9 bases. The CDR3 loop reads CACSDSSYEQYF. The CDR3 DNA is TGTGCCTGTAGCGATAGCTCCTACGAGCAGTACTTC.

This clone has a count of ten or more. This chain links TRBV27 with TRBJ1-1; D might be TRBD1 (5 bases). The length of the CDR3 is 14 residues. Germline values: CDR1 MNHEY, CDR2 SMNVEV (reference sequence). V was pared by 3 bases and J by 4 bases, with 12 bases between. The CDR3 sequence is CASSLLGGGTEAFF. In DNA form, the CDR3 reads TGTGCCAGCAGTTTGCTGGGGGGGGGCACTGAAGCTTTCTTT.

This clone was seen once. The chain combines TRBV5-1 with TRBJ2-3; the match to TRBD2 covers 9 bases. Losses at the gene ends were 7 bases for V and 2 bases for J; bases not matched to a gene: 8. This CDR3 contains 15 residues. Germline CDR1 reads SGHRS; CDR2 reads YFSETQ. The CDR3 is CASLSGGLATDTQYF. DNA of the CDR3: TGCGCCAGCCTATCCGGGGGACTAGCCACAGATACGCAGTATTTT.

This clone was detected a few times. This rearrangement joins TRBV27 to TRBJ1-5; D not certain. This CDR3 is 13 amino acids long. The V end lost 2 bases, the J end lost 7 bases, and 9 bases lay between the germline ends. Germline V gene data show CDR1 as MNHEY and CDR2 as SMNVEV (reference sequence). CDR3: CASSLTGSQPQHF. The CDR3 nucleotides are TGTGCCAGCAGTTTAACCGGGTCACAGCCCCAGCATTTT.

The J gene is TRBJ1-1, the V gene TRBV6-1; no clear D gene. The V gene's germline CDR1 is MNHNS and CDR2 SASEGT. This CDR3 region has 13 residues. Trimming removed 3 bases from V and 1 base from J, with 6 bases in between. The CDR3 reads CASSDSPNTEAFF. DNA for the CDR3: TGTGCCAGCAGTGACAGTCCGAACACTGAAGCTTTCTTT.

V usage is TRBV28 and J usage is TRBJ2-3; D not certain. The CDR3 spans 15 residues. Germline CDR1 MDHEN, CDR2 SYDVKM. Trimming shortened V by 3 bases and J by 6 bases, and 16 bases separated the two germline ends. CDR3 sequence: CASSFYSLPRDTQYF. Here the CDR3 DNA reads TGTGCCAGCAGTTTCTATTCCCTCCCTCGGGATACGCAGTATTTT. The whole variable domain, filled in from reference TRBV28 and TRBJ2-3, reads DVKVTQSSRYLVKRTGEKVFLECVQDMDHENMFWYRQDPGLGLRLIYFSYDVKMKEKGDIPEGYSVSREKKERFSLILESASTNQTSMYLCASSFYSLPRDTQYFGPGTRLTVL.

This clone was seen just once. The rearrangement uses TRBV27 and TRBJ2-1, with D hard to call. The CDR3 covers 11 residues. Germline CDR1 is MNHEY and CDR2 is SMNVEV (reference sequence). The V end lost 3 bases, the J end lost 5 bases, and 2 bases lay between the germline ends. CDR3 amino acids: CASSFNNEQFF. The CDR3, as DNA: TGTGCCAGCAGTTTTAACAATGAGCAGTTCTTC.

The J gene is TRBJ2-7, the V gene TRBV9; possibly TRBD2 for D (5 bases). From germline, CDR1 is SGDLS and CDR2 YYNGEE. The CDR3 loop spans 16 amino acids. V lost 0 bases, J lost 6 bases, and 19 bases lay in between. The CDR3 nucleotides are TGTGCCAGCAGCGTAGAAGTCGAGGGAACCCCGGGCGAGCAGTACTTC. Its protein is CASSVEVEGTPGEQYF.

The rearrangement joins TRBV6-5 to TRBJ2-2; 9 bases are a match to TRBD2. After removal of 3 bases from V and 5 bases from J, the junction contained 7 bases not matched to a gene. Per germline, CDR1 MNHEY and CDR2 SVGAGI. The CDR3 contains 16 residues. In nucleotides, the CDR3 is TGTGCCAGCAGTTATAGAGCGGGGGGCGGTACCGGGGAGCTGTTTTTT. It yields the protein CASSYRAGGGTGELFF.

This chain connects TRBV5-4 to TRBJ2-3; the D gene is possibly TRBD2 (5 bases). This CDR3 has 14 amino acids. Trimming took 0 bases from V and 4 from J, leaving 9 bases between them. Germline-derived CDR1 and CDR2 are SGHNT and YYREEE (reference sequence). The CDR3 protein is CASSLVVAPDTQYF. In DNA form, the CDR3 reads TGTGCCAGCAGCTTGGTGGTAGCGCCAGATACGCAGTATTTT.

This clone was counted between two and nine times. The V gene is TRBV19, the J gene TRBJ2-3, with 8 nucleotides matching TRBD2. J gave up 5 bases and V 3 bases, and 4 bases lay outside the gene matches. Germline assignment: CDR1 LNHDA and CDR2 SQIVND (reference sequence). This CDR3 comprises 14 residues. For the CDR3, the DNA is TGTGCCAGTAGTATCAGCGGGGGATTAGATACGCAGTATTTT. This gives the protein CASSISGGLDTQYF.

The chain recombines TRBV5-1 with TRBJ2-1, with a possible D match to TRBD1 (6 bases). Trimming took off 3 bases at V and 0 bases at J, with 10 bases between the two ends. This CDR3 spans 15 amino acids. The germline V gene encodes CDR1 SGHRS and CDR2 YFSETQ. The CDR3 region is CASSWTVSSYNEQFF. CDR3 bases: TGCGCCAGCAGCTGGACAGTTAGCTCCTACAATGAGCAGTTCTTC. Full variable domain (missing parts from reference TRBV5-1 and TRBJ2-1): KAGVTQTPRYLIKTRGQQVTLSCSPISGHRSVSWYQQTPGQGLQFLFEYFSETQRNKGNFPGRFSGRQFSNSRSEMNVSTLELGDSALYLCASSWTVSSYNEQFFGPGTRLTVL.

By frequency in the sample, this clone is medium-sized (0.01 to 0.1%). V gene TRBV30 combines with J gene TRBJ1-1; the match to TRBD1 covers 7 bases. CDR1 is GTSNPN and CDR2 is SVGIG in the germline V gene (reference sequence). V lost 0 bases, J lost 6 bases, and 7 bases stayed unmatched. CDR3 length: 14 amino acids. The CDR3 here is CAWSVETGSAEAFF. Here the CDR3 DNA reads TGTGCCTGGAGTGTTGAGACAGGGTCGGCTGAAGCTTTCTTT.

The J gene is TRBJ2-7, the V gene TRBV28; tentatively, D is TRBD2 (6 bases). This CDR3 comprises 15 residues. The V end lost 3 bases, the J end lost 0 bases, and 12 bases lay between the germline ends. Looked up from germline, CDR1 is MDHEN and CDR2 is SYDVKM. CDR3 bases: TGTGCCAGCAGTTTGGAGGCGGGGAGCTCCTACGAGCAGTACTTC. This sequence encodes CASSLEAGSSYEQYF.

The V and J genes are TRBV19 and TRBJ2-1; 7 bases align to TRBD2. The V and J ends lost 3 bases and 1 base, in that order; junction bases with no gene match: 6. The CDR3 loop spans 16 amino acids. Germline V gene lookup returns CDR1 LNHDA and CDR2 SQIVND (reference sequence). The CDR3 nucleotides are TGTGCCAGTAGTATTGGGGACTATGTTTCCTACAATGAGCAGTTCTTC. Translation: CASSIGDYVSYNEQFF.

This clone was observed a few times. This sequence joins TRBV15 and TRBJ1-3, with D uncertain. V was clipped by 0 bases and J by 1 base, with 7 bases between them. Germline CDR1 is LNHNV and CDR2 is YYDKDF (reference sequence). This CDR3 contains 15 residues. In nucleotides, the CDR3 is TGTGCCACCAGCAGAGATCGGGGATCTGGAAACACCATATATTTT. Translated, it gives CATSRDRGSGNTIYF. Complete variable domain (other parts from reference TRBV15 and TRBJ1-3): DAMVIQNPRYQVTQFGKPVTLSCSQTLNHNVMYWYQQKSSQAPKLLFHYYDKDFNNEADTPDNFQSRRPNTSFCFLDIRSPGLGDTAMYLCATSRDRGSGNTIYFGEGSWLTVV.

This chain joins TRBV7-9 and TRBJ1-5; D is unclear. CDR3 length equals 13 residues. Germline V gene lookup returns CDR1 SEHNR and CDR2 FQNEAQ (reference sequence). Trimming pared 5 bases from V and 6 bases from J, leaving 11 bases between. This CDR3 is CASSPGRGQPQHF. The CDR3 nucleotides are TGTGCCAGCAGCCCCGGTCGGGGTCAGCCCCAGCATTTT. Full variable domain (remainder filled in from reference TRBV7-9 and TRBJ1-5): DTGVSQNPRHKITKRGQNVTFRCDPISEHNRLYWYRQTLGQGPEFLTYFQNEAQLEKSRLLSDRFSAERPKGSFSTLEIQRTEQGDSAMYLCASSPGRGQPQHFGDGTRLSIL.

The V and J genes are TRBV27 and TRBJ2-1; D gene ambiguous. The CDR3 covers 13 residues. The V and J ends lost 0 bases and 2 bases respectively, with 2 bases between them. The germline CDR1 and CDR2 sequences are MNHEY and SMNVEV (reference sequence). CDR3 region: CASSLSTYNEQFF. The CDR3 DNA is TGTGCCAGCAGTTTATCTACCTACAATGAGCAGTTCTTC.